These 3 T cell receptor beta chains came from one sample sequenced in a study of blood T cell repertoires in COVID-19. Method: immunoSEQ multiplex PCR; TCRdb's copy keeps in-frame clones and lacks some. The sample has 73,000 or so clones; approximately 83% are singletons. Specimen: peripheral blood. The receptors derive from a woman aged 60-70 years with acute or convalescent COVID-19.

The chain joins TRBV6-5 to TRBJ1-6; the match to TRBD1 covers 9 bases. This CDR3 region has 14 residues. Germline lookup yields CDR1 MNHEY and CDR2 SVGAGI. Unmatched junction bases numbered 4, after V lost 6 bases and J lost 7 bases. This chain's CDR3 is CASSSGQGNSPLHF. CDR3 bases: TGTGCCAGCAGCTCTGGACAGGGGAATTCACCCCTCCACTTT.

V usage is TRBV6-5 and J usage is TRBJ2-5; no definite D call. V gave up 0 bases and J gave up 1 base, with 6 bases separating them. CDR3 length equals 14 residues. From germline, CDR1 is MNHEY and CDR2 SVGAGI. For the CDR3, the DNA is TGTGCCAGCAGTTACTCGGGCACCCAAGAGACCCAGTACTTC. It encodes CASSYSGTQETQYF.

This clone was counted between two and nine times. The chain couples TRBV11-2 to TRBJ2-1; D unclear. Germline-derived CDR1 and CDR2 are SGHAT and FQNNGV. The CDR3 spans 12 residues. V dropped 2 bases and J dropped 5 bases, with 4 bases sitting between them. CDR3 DNA: TGTGCCAGCAGCTTACTTGACAATGAGCAGTTCTTC. Residues: CASSLLDNEQFF.